The next 10 T cell receptor beta chains were all read from a single sample in a study of cytomegalovirus exposure and HLA in healthy donors. PCR involved 60 Vbeta and 13 Jbeta primers. Profiling relied on immunoSEQ multiplex PCR, and the TCRdb table lists in-frame clones only, not all of them. The sample features about 54,000 clones, with approximately 6.8% in its top ten. The sample was PBMCs. The receptors shown here come from a woman in her forties in good health and CMV-seronegative.

This chain links TRBV7-8 with TRBJ1-2; tentatively, D is TRBD1 (5 bases). Germline CDR1 reads SGHVS; CDR2 reads FQNEAQ. The CDR3 length is 13 residues. V was pared by 4 bases and J by 4 bases, with 10 bases between. This CDR3 is CASSSGGAYGYTF. The DNA for the CDR3 is TGTGCCAGCAGCTCCGGAGGGGCCTATGGCTACACCTTC.

This rearrangement joins TRBV4-2 to TRBJ1-2, with a weak D call TRBD1 (6 bases). V lost 0 bases, J lost 8 bases, and 16 bases lay in between. From germline, CDR1 is LGHNA and CDR2 YNFKEQ. This CDR3 is 15 amino acids long. This chain's CDR3 is CASSQDWQGTGGYTF. CDR3 nucleotide sequence: TGTGCCAGCAGCCAAGATTGGCAGGGGACGGGGGGCTACACCTTC.

J is TRBJ2-2 and V is TRBV5-1; the D gene is possibly TRBD2 (5 bases). This CDR3 is 13 amino acids long. The germline CDR1 and CDR2 sequences are SGHRS and YFSETQ. V was cut by 2 bases and J by 4 bases, with 6 bases left in between. In nucleotides, the CDR3 is TGCGCCAGCAGCTTTGGGAGCACCGGGGAGCTGTTTTTT. Its translation: CASSFGSTGELFF.

This chain joins TRBV6-5 and TRBJ1-2, with 7 nucleotides matching TRBD1. CDR1 is MNHEY and CDR2 is SVGAGI in the germline V gene. The CDR3 extends over 13 amino acids. Germline trimming cut 2 bases from V and 5 bases from J; bases unmatched to any gene: 2. The CDR3 reads CASSYRGRYGYTF. CDR3 DNA sequence: TGTGCCAGCAGTTACAGGGGGCGGTATGGCTACACCTTC.

The chain recombines TRBV18 with TRBJ2-5; the D is unclear. From germline, CDR1 is KGHSH and CDR2 LQKENI. Trimming took 0 bases from V and 3 from J, leaving 5 bases between them. The CDR3 loop spans 13 amino acids. CDR3 sequence: CASSPPLKETQYF. For the CDR3, the DNA is TGTGCCAGCTCACCACCCTTAAAAGAGACCCAGTACTTC.

V is TRBV4-2 and J is TRBJ2-5, with D hard to call. This CDR3 spans 15 amino acids. Per germline, CDR1 LGHNA and CDR2 YNFKEQ. V was clipped by 0 bases and J by 1 base, with 9 bases between them. CDR3 bases: TGTGCCAGCAGCCAAGATGCTAACAGCCAAGAGACCCAGTACTTC. Translating gives CASSQDANSQETQYF.

The rearrangement links TRBV28 to TRBJ1-6; TRBD1 is a possible D gene (6 bases). Germline loops: CDR1 MDHEN, CDR2 SYDVKM. V shed 4 bases and J shed 8 bases, with 12 bases lying between them. The CDR3 length is 14 residues. The CDR3 DNA reads TGTGCCAGCAGTTATTGGGGGCAGTATTCACCCCTCCACTTT. Encoded protein: CASSYWGQYSPLHF. Based on the CDR3 plus reference TRBV28 and TRBJ1-6, the full variable domain is DVKVTQSSRYLVKRTGEKVFLECVQDMDHENMFWYRQDPGLGLRLIYFSYDVKMKEKGDIPEGYSVSREKKERFSLILESASTNQTSMYLCASSYWGQYSPLHFGNGTRLTVT.

This chain links TRBV5-1 with TRBJ2-3; 10 nucleotides agree with TRBD2. The CDR3 length is 19 residues. From germline, CDR1 is SGHRS and CDR2 YFSETQ. V was pared by 0 bases and J by 2 bases, with 12 bases of the junction left unmatched. The CDR3 loop is CASSLGAAGGPGPTDTQYF. DNA of the CDR3: TGCGCCAGCAGCTTGGGGGCAGCGGGAGGGCCGGGGCCCACAGATACGCAGTATTTT.

The chain recombines TRBV14 with TRBJ2-7; 7 nucleotides align to TRBD2. The CDR3 is made up of 15 amino acids. With V trimmed by 4 bases and J by 9 bases, 15 bases remained unmatched. Germline CDR1 is SGHDN and CDR2 is FVKESK. CDR3 bases: TGTGCCAGCAGCCCGGCCGGGGCTAGCGGAGTCGGGCAGTACTTC. As protein: CASSPAGASGVGQYF.

CDR3 sequence: CASRILAGETGELFF. The DNA of the CDR3 is TGTGCCAGTAGGATACTAGCGGGAGAAACCGGGGAGCTGTTTTTT. The rearrangement joins TRBV19 to TRBJ2-2, with TRBD2 matching 11 bases. J was trimmed by 5 bases and V by 6 bases; bases with no gene match: 5. Germline lookup yields CDR1 LNHDA and CDR2 SQIVND (reference sequence). The CDR3 length is 15 residues.